The rows below give T cell receptor beta chains drawn from one sample of a study of T cells in Graves' hyperthyroidism and ophthalmopathy. TCRdb passed the multiplex PCR reads through MiXCR, listing each CDR3 protein once. This repertoire shows more than 500,000 distinct CDR3 sequences, about 16% found once; its top ten account for approximately 30%. Sequences were obtained from blood. All receptors come from a woman in her thirties with Graves' ophthalmopathy. CDR3s include the opening cysteine and the closing phenylalanine or tryptophan. D genes are given only for firm matches. A clone size is listed for some rows: how often the clone was seen (once, few, many), or a class if it is expanded.

-	TRBV30	many	TRBJ1-5	TGTGCCTGGAGTCCCCTTCTTGGTCAGCCCCAGCATTTT	CAWSPLLGQPQHF
TRBD2	TRBV5-1	many	TRBJ2-7	TGCGCCAGCAGCCCTCGGACTAGAGCGGCCTACGAGCAGTACTTC	CASSPRTRAAYEQYF
-	TRBV20-1	-	TRBJ2-7	TGCAGTGCTAGGGGGAGCTCCTACGAGCAGTACTTC	CSARGSSYEQYF
TRBD1	TRBV19	-	TRBJ2-2	TGTGCCAGTAAGGACAGGGGGCTGGTCGGGGAGCTGTTTTTT	CASKDRGLVGELFF
TRBD2	TRBV19	few	TRBJ2-1	TGTGCCAGTAGCCGTTTTGATGGGACTAGCGGGAATGAGCAGTTCTTC	CASSRFDGTSGNEQFF
TRBD2	TRBV7-9	few	TRBJ2-1	TGTGCCAGCAGCACGGGACTAGCGGGGCTCAATGAGCAGTTCTTC	CASSTGLAGLNEQFF
-	TRBV4-3	few	TRBJ2-2	TGCGCCAGCAGCCAAGACAGTACCGGGGAGCTGTTTTTT	CASSQDSTGELFF
-	TRBV4-1	few	TRBJ2-7	TGCGCCAGCAGCCAAGGGGCAGGGGAAAACTACGAGCAGTACTTC	CASSQGAGENYEQYF
TRBD1	TRBV28	few	TRBJ1-5	TGTGCCAGCTGGGCAGGGGGACAAAATCAGCCCCAGCATTTT	CASWAGGQNQPQHF
TRBD2	TRBV6-2/TRBV6-3	few	TRBJ2-1	TGTGCCAGCGAGGTGTTAGCGGGCCAGAATGAGCAGTTCTTC	CASEVLAGQNEQFF